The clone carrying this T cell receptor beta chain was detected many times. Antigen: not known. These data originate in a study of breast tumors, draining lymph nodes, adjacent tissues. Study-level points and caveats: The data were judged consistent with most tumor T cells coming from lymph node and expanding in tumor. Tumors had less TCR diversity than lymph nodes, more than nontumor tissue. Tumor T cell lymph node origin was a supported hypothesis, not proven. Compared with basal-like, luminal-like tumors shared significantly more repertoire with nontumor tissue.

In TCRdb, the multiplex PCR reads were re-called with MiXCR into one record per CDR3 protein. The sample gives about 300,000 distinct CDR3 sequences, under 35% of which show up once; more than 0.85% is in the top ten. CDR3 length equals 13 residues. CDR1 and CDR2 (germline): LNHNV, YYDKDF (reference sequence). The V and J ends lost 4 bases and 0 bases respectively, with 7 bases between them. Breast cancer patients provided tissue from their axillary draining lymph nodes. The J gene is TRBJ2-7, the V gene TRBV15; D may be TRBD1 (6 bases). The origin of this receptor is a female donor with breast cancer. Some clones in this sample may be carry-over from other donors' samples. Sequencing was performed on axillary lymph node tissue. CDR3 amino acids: CATSKGGSYEQYF. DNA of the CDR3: TGTGCCACCAGCAAAGGGGGCTCCTACGAGCAGTACTTC.